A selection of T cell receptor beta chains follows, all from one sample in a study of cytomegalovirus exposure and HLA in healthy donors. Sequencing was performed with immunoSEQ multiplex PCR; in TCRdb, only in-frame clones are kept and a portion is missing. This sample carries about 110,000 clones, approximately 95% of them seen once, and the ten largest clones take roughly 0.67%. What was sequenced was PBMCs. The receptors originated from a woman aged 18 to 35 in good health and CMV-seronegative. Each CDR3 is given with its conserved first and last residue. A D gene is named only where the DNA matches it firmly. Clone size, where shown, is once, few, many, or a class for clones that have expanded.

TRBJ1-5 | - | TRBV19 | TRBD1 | CASSPTGLPQHF | TGTGCCAGTAGCCCGACAGGGCTGCCCCAGCATTTT
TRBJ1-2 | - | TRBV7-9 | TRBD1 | CASSSPDRGGYGYTF | TGTGCCAGCAGCTCACCTGACAGGGGGGGCTATGGCTACACCTTC
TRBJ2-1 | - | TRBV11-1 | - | CASSLAAVGGNEQFF | TGTGCCAGCAGCTTAGCGGCCGTGGGAGGCAATGAGCAGTTCTTC
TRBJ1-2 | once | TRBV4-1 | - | CASRGRGPDGYTF | TGCGCCAGCAGGGGCAGGGGCCCCGATGGCTACACCTTC
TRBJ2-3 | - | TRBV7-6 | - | CASSPLYTSTDTQYF | TGTGCCAGCAGCCCCCTTTACACCAGCACAGATACGCAGTATTTT
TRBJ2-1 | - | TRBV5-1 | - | CASSLAVPRGSYNEQFF | TGCGCCAGCAGCTTGGCAGTCCCCAGGGGCTCCTACAATGAGCAGTTCTTC
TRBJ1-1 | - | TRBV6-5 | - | CASSYAMTLNTEAFF | TGTGCCAGCAGTTACGCTATGACACTGAACACTGAAGCTTTCTTT
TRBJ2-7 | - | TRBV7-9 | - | CASSLGEAYEQYF | TGTGCCAGCAGCTTAGGGGAGGCCTACGAGCAGTACTTC
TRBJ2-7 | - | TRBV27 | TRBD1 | CASSHSGTGEYEQYF | TGTGCCAGCAGTCATTCCGGGACAGGGGAATACGAGCAGTACTTC
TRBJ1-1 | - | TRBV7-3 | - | CASSLQVNTEAFF | TGTGCCAGCAGCTTACAGGTGAACACTGAAGCTTTCTTT
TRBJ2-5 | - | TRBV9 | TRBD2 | CASSLASGGGETQYF | TGTGCCAGCAGCTTAGCTAGCGGGGGCGGGGAGACCCAGTACTTC
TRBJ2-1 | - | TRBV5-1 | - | CASSLATLGGGPNEQFF | TGCGCCAGCAGCTTGGCTACCCTAGGGGGGGGCCCCAATGAGCAGTTCTTC
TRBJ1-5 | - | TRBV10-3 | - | CAISEPGEGSNQPQHF | TGTGCCATCAGTGAGCCGGGGGAAGGAAGCAATCAGCCCCAGCATTTT
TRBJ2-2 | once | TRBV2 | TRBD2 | CASSGERGFRELFF | TGTGCCAGCAGTGGAGAGCGGGGCTTCAGGGAGCTGTTTTTT
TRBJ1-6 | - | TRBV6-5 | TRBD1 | CASRGTGWSPLHF | TGTGCCAGCAGGGGGACAGGGTGGTCACCCCTCCACTTT
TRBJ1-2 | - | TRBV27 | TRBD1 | CASRAGGRYGYTF | TGTGCCAGCAGGGCAGGGGGCCGCTATGGCTACACCTTC
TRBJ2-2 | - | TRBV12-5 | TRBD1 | CASGWTGQTNTGELFF | TGTGCTAGTGGCTGGACGGGACAGACGAACACCGGGGAGCTGTTTTTT
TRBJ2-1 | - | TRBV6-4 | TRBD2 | CASSGLAGDSEQFF | TGTGCCAGCAGTGGACTAGCGGGGGACAGCGAGCAGTTCTTC